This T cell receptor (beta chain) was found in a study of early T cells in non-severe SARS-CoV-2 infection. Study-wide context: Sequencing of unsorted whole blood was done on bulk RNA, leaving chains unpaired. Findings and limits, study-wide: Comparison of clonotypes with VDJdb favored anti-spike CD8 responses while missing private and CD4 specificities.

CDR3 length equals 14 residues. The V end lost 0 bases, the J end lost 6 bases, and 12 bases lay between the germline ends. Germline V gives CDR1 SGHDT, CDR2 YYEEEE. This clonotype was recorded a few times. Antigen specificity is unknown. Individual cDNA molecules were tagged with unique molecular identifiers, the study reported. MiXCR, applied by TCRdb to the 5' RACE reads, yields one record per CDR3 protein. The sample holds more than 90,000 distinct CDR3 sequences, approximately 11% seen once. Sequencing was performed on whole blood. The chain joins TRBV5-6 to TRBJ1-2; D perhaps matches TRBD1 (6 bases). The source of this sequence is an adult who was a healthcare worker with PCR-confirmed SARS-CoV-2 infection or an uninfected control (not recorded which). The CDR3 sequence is CASSLVGARDGYTF. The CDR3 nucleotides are TGTGCCAGCAGCTTGGTGGGGGCCCGTGATGGCTACACCTTC.